The present entry profiles one T cell receptor (beta chain) with its context. In germline, CDR1 is SEHNR, CDR2 FQNEAQ (reference sequence). The CDR3 covers 15 residues. Trimming cost V 0 bases and J 3 bases, with 11 bases left between them. The source of the sample is a study of blood T cell repertoires in COVID-19. At the level of the study: PBMCs, B-cell-depleted T cells, or T cells provided the cDNA or gDNA that made up the material.

In the authors' methods: It was from reference gene primer amplification that nucleated cell counts were estimated. TCRdb keeps only in-frame clones here, not all; method: immunoSEQ multiplex PCR. The DNA was the basis for D and trimming; V, J and clone size are from that table. The table records approximately 28,000 clones, roughly 90% of them present only once. Sequenced: peripheral blood. The sequence derives from a human donor in a cohort sampled during active COVID-19. This chain uses TRBV7-9 with TRBJ2-5, with D possibly matching TRBD1 (6 bases). The chain's CDR3 is CASSLALGAKETQYF. The CDR3 DNA is TGTGCCAGCAGCTTAGCTCTGGGGGCGAAAGAGACCCAGTACTTC.